This entry lists 3 T cell receptor beta chains sequenced from one sample in a study of blood T cell repertoires in COVID-19. Produced via immunoSEQ multiplex PCR; TCRdb's table is partial and in-frame only. The sample shows about 260,000 clones, roughly 87% of them seen only once. The source material was peripheral blood. The receptors here all came from a human donor in a cohort sampled during active COVID-19.

The chain uses TRBV6-5 and TRBJ1-3; no definite D call. The CDR3 loop spans 13 amino acids. V gave up 6 bases and J gave up 3 bases, with 9 bases separating them. The germline V gene has CDR1 MNHEY and CDR2 SVGAGI. CDR3 sequence reads: CASSRLIGNTIYF. In DNA form, the CDR3 reads TGTGCCAGCAGCCGACTCATTGGAAACACCATATATTTT.

The rearrangement links TRBV3-1 (or the pseudogene TRBV3-2) to TRBJ2-5; D ambiguous. CDR1 LGHDT and CDR2 YNNKEL come from the germline V gene (reference sequence). CDR3 length: 14 amino acids. With 1 base removed from V and 4 bases from J, the gap between germline ends came to 10 bases. In DNA, the CDR3 is TGTGCCAGCAGCCAAGCCAACAAATTAGAGACCCAGTACTTC. Its translation: CASSQANKLETQYF.

The chain recombines TRBV5-4 with TRBJ2-1, with 9 nucleotides matching TRBD1. Trimming at V came to 3 bases and at J to 9 bases, leaving 7 bases not matched to a gene. The CDR3 covers 14 residues. Germline CDR1 is SGHNT and CDR2 is YYREEE (reference sequence). Here the CDR3 DNA reads TGTGCCAGCAGCTCCTGGACAGGGGCGAGTGAGCAGTTCTTC. Its protein product is CASSSWTGASEQFF.